These 6 T cell receptor beta chains came from one sample sequenced in a study of T cells after posttransplantation cyclophosphamide. Assay used: immunoSEQ multiplex PCR; TCRdb lists only in-frame clones, some missing. The sample records some 9,700 clones, roughly 98% being singletons. The naive gate required viable CD3+CD4+ or CD3+CD8+ cells with CCR7+CD45RA+CD45RO-CD95-CD27+CD28+ phenotype. Sequenced sample: naive CD4+ T cells sorted from PBMCs. These receptors all come from a woman aged 60 to 75 in good health, CMV-negative, and a related stem cell transplant donor.

The V and J genes are TRBV7-9 and TRBJ1-5; possible D gene TRBD1, 5 bases. The ends were cut back, 2 bases at V and 10 bases at J, with 9 bases in the middle. In germline, CDR1 is SEHNR, CDR2 FQNEAQ (reference sequence). The CDR3 extends over 12 amino acids. The CDR3 nucleotides are TGTGCCAGCAGCTTACGCGGACAACCCCAGCATTTT. Translating it yields CASSLRGQPQHF. Variable domain in full (rest from reference TRBV7-9 and TRBJ1-5): DTGVSQNPRHKITKRGQNVTFRCDPISEHNRLYWYRQTLGQGPEFLTYFQNEAQLEKSRLLSDRFSAERPKGSFSTLEIQRTEQGDSAMYLCASSLRGQPQHFGDGTRLSIL.

The chain joins TRBV4-1 to TRBJ1-3; D is perhaps TRBD1 (6 bases). V lost 1 base and J lost 3, with 25 bases in between. The CDR3 is 20 amino acids. Germline V gene sequence: CDR1 MGHRA, CDR2 YSYEKL. The CDR3 here is CASSQVRQARPAIGGNTIYF. The CDR3 nucleotides read TGCGCCAGCAGCCAAGTCCGACAGGCCCGCCCGGCCATAGGTGGAAACACCATATATTTT.

The chain couples TRBV19 to TRBJ1-2; the D gene is possibly TRBD1 (5 bases). This CDR3 is 15 amino acids long. V dropped 4 bases and J dropped 3 bases, with 15 bases sitting between them. CDR1 is LNHDA and CDR2 is SQIVND in the germline V gene (reference sequence). The CDR3 sequence: CASSSGTGRHYGYTF. The CDR3 coding sequence is TGTGCCAGTAGTAGCGGGACCGGACGGCACTATGGCTACACCTTC.

V gene TRBV11-3 combines with J gene TRBJ2-3; 8 bases match TRBD1. Germline assignment: CDR1 SGHNT and CDR2 YENEEA. This CDR3 region has 15 residues. V was clipped by 2 bases and J by 3 bases; unmatched bases: 4. The CDR3 sequence: CASSLRQGLTDTQYF. The DNA of the CDR3 is TGTGCCAGCAGCTTAAGACAGGGGCTGACAGATACGCAGTATTTT. Variable domain in full (rest from reference TRBV11-3 and TRBJ2-3): EAGVVQSPRYKIIEKKQPVAFWCNPISGHNTLYWYLQNLGQGPELLIRYENEEAVDDSQLPKDRFSAERLKGVDSTLKIQPAELGDSAVYLCASSLRQGLTDTQYFGPGTRLTVL.

V and J are TRBV27 and TRBJ2-3; D uncertain. Deletions cut 1 base from V and 0 bases from J, with 8 bases between. Germline CDR1 reads MNHEY; CDR2 reads SMNVEV (reference sequence). The CDR3 is made up of 15 amino acids. The CDR3 sequence is CASSLLADSTDTQYF. The CDR3 DNA reads TGTGCCAGCAGTTTATTAGCCGATAGCACAGATACGCAGTATTTT.

J is TRBJ2-3 and V is TRBV28; D may be TRBD1 (6 bases). Deletions cut 6 bases from V and 2 bases from J, with 15 bases between. The germline CDR1 and CDR2 sequences are MDHEN and SYDVKM. CDR3 length: 15 residues. The CDR3 nucleotides are TGTGCCAGCAGCCCCTTGGGACAACACACAGATACGCAGTATTTT. The encoded protein is CASSPLGQHTDTQYF.